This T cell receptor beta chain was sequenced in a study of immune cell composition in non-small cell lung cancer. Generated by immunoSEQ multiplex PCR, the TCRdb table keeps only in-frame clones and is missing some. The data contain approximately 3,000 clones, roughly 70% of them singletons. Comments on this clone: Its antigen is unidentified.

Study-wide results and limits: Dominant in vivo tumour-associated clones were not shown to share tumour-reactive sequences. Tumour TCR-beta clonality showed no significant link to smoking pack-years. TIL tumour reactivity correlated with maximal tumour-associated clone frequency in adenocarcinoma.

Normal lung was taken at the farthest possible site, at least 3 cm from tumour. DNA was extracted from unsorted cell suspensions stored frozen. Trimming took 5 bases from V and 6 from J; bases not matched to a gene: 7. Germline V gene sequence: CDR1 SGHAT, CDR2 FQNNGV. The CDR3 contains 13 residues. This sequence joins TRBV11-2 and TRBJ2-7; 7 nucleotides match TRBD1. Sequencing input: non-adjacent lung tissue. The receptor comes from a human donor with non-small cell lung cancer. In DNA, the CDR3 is TGTGCCAGCAGCGCACAGGGGACGAGCGAGCAGTACTTC. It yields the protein CASSAQGTSEQYF. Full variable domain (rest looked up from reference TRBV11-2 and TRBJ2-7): EAGVAQSPRYKIIEKRQSVAFWCNPISGHATLYWYQQILGQGPKLLIQFQNNGVVDDSQLPKDRFSAERLKGVDSTLKIQPAKLEDSAVYLCASSAQGTSEQYFGPGTRLTVT.